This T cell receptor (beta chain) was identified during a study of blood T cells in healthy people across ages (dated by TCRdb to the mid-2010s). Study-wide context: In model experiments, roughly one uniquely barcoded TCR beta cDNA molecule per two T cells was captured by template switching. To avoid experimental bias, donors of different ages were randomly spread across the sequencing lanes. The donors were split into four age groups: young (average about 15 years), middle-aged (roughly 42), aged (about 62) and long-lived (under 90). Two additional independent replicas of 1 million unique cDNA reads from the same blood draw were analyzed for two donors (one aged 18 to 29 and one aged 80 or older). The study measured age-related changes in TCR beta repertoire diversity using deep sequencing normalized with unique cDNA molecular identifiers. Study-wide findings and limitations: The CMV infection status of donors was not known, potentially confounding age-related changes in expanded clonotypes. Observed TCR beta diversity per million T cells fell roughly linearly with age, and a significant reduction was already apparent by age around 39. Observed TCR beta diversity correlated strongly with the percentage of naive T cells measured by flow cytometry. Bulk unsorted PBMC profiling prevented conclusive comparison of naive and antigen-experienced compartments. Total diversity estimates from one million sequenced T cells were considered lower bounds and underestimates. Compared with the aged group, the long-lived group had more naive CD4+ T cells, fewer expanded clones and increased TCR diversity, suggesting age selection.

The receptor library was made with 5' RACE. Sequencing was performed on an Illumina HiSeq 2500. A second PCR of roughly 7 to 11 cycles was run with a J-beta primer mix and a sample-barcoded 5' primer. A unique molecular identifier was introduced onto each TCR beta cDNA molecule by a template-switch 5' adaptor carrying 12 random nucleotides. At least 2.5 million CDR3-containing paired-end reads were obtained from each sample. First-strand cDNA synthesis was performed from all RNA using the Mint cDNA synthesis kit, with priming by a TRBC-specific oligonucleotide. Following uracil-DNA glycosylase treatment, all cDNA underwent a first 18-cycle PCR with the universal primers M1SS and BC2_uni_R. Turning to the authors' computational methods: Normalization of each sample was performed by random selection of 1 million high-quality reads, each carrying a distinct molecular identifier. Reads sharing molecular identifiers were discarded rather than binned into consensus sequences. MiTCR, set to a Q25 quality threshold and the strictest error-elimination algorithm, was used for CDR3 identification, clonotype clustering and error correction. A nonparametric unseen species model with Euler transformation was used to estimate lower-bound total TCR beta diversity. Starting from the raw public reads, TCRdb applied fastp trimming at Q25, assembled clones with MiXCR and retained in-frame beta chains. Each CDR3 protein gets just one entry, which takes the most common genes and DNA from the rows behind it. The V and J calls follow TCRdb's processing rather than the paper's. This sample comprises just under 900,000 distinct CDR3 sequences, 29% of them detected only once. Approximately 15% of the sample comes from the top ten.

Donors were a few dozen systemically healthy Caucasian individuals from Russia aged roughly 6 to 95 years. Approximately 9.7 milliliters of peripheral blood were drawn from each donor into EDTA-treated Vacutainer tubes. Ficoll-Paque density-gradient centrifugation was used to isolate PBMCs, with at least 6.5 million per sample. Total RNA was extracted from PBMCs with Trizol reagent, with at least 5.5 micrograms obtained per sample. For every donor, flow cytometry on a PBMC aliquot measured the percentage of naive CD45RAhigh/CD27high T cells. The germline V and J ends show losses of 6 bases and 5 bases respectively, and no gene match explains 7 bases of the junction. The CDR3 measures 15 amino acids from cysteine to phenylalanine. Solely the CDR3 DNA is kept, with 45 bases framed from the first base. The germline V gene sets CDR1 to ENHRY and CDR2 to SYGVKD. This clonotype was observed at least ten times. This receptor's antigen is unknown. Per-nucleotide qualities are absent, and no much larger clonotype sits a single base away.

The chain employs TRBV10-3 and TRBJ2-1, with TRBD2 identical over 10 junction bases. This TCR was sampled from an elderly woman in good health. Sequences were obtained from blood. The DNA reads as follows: TGTGCCATCAGCGATAGCGGGGGGTCACACAATGAGCAGTTCTTC. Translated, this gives CAISDSGGSHNEQFF.